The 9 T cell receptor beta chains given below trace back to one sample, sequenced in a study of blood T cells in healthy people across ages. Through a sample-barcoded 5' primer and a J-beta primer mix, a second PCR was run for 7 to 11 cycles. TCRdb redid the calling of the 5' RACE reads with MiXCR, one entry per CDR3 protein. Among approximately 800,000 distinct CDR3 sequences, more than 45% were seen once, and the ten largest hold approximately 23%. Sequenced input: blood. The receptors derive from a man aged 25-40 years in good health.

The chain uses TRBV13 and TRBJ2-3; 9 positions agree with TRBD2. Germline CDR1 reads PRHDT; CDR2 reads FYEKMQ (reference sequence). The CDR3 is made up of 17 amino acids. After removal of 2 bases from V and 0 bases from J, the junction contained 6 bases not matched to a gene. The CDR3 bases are TGTGCCAGCAGCTTACGGCTAGCGGGGAGGAGCACAGATACGCAGTATTTT. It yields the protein CASSLRLAGRSTDTQYF.

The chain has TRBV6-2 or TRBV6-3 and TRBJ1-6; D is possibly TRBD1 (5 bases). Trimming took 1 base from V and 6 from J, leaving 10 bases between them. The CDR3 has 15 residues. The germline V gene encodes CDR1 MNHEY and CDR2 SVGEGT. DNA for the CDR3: TGTGCCAGCAGTTACTGGGGACCGATTAATTCACCCCTCCACTTT. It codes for CASSYWGPINSPLHF.

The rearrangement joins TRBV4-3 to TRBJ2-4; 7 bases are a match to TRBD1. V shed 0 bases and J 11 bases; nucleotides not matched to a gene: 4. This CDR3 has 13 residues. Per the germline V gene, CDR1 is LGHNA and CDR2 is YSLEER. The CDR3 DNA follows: TGCGCCAGCAGCCAAGATCGAGGGGGCCTTCAGTACTTC. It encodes CASSQDRGGLQYF.

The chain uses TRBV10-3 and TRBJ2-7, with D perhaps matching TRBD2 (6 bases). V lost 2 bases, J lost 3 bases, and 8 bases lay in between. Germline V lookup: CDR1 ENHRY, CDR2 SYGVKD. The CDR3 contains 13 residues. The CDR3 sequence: CAISEPTSYEQYF. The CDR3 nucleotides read TGTGCCATCAGTGAGCCGACTAGCTACGAGCAGTACTTC.

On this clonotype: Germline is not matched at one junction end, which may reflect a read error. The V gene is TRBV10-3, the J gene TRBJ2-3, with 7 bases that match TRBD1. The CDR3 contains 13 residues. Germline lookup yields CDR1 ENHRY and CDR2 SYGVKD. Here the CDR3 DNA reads TGTGCCACCGGGACAGATACCACAGATACGCGGTATTTT. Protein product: CATGTDTTDTRYF.

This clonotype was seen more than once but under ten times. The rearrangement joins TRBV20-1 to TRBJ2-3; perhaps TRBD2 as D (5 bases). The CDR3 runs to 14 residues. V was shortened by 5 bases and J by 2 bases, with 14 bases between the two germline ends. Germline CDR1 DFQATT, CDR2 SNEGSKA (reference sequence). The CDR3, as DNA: TGCAGTGCTCCTGACGGACTTCACACAGATACGCAGTATTTT. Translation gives CSAPDGLHTDTQYF.

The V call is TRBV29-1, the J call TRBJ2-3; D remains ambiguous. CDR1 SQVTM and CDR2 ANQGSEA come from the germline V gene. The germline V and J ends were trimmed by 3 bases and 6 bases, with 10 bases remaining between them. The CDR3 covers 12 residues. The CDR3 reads CSVEPVPDTQYF. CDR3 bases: TGCAGCGTTGAGCCCGTCCCCGATACGCAGTATTTT.

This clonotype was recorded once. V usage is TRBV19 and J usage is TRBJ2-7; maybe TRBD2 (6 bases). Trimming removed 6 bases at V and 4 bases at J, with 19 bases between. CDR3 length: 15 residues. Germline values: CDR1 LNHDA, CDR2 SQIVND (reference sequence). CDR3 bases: TGTGCCAGTAGAGATCCGCGGGGAGTCCGGTACGAGCAGTACTTC. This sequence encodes CASRDPRGVRYEQYF.

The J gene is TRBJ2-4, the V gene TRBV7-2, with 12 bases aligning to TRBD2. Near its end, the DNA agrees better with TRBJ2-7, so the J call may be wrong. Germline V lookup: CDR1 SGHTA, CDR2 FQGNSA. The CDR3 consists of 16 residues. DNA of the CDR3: TGTGCCAGCAGCCAGCCCCTAGCGGGAGGGCCCTACGAGCAGTACTTC. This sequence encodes CASSQPLAGGPYEQYF.